Following are 18 T cell receptor beta chains from one sample sequenced in a study of cytomegalovirus exposure and HLA in healthy donors. 13 Jbeta primers and 60 Vbeta primers were used for the PCR. This table comes from immunoSEQ multiplex PCR, and its TCRdb copy is limited to in-frame clones, with some not included. The data contain 200,000 to 250,000 clones, roughly 80% of them singletons. What was sequenced was PBMCs. The receptors were sampled from a girl under 18 in good health and CMV-seronegative.

The chain couples TRBV7-2 to TRBJ1-5, with D hard to call. From germline, CDR1 is SGHTA and CDR2 FQGNSA. The CDR3 consists of 15 residues. V lost 1 base and J lost 5, with 12 bases in between. The CDR3 nucleotides are TGTGCCAGCAGCTTAGGGATTCAGGTTCATCAGCCCCAGCATTTT. This encodes CASSLGIQVHQPQHF.

The chain recombines TRBV18 with TRBJ2-2; D is uncertain. The CDR3 covers 13 residues. The germline gives CDR1 KGHSH, CDR2 LQKENI. V lost 1 base to trimming and J lost 3 bases, with 3 bases between them. The CDR3 DNA reads as TGTGCCAGCTCACCACTAGACACCGGGGAGCTGTTTTTT. It encodes CASSPLDTGELFF. The full variable domain, its missing parts supplied by reference TRBV18 and TRBJ2-2, is NAGVMQNPRHLVRRRGQEARLRCSPMKGHSHVYWYRQLPEEGLKFMVYLQKENIIDESGMPKERFSAEFPKEGPSILRIQQVVRGDSAAYFCASSPLDTGELFFGEGSRLTVL.

This clone appeared a few times. The chain employs TRBV6-1 and TRBJ2-7; possibly TRBD2 for D (6 bases). Germline V gene sequence: CDR1 MNHNS, CDR2 SASEGT. This CDR3 region has 16 residues. The germline V and J ends were trimmed by 4 bases and 2 bases, with 18 bases remaining between them. CDR3 residues: CASSVRGAIGAYEQYF. The DNA for the CDR3 is TGTGCCAGCAGTGTACGCGGGGCCATCGGGGCCTACGAGCAGTACTTC.

V usage is TRBV18 and J usage is TRBJ1-2; TRBD1 might be the D (5 bases). Germline V gives CDR1 KGHSH, CDR2 LQKENI. Trimming left V 6 bases short and J 2 bases short, with 13 bases between. CDR3 length: 14 residues. DNA of the CDR3: TGTGCCAGCTCCCGCACAGGTGACAACTATGGCTACACCTTC. This translates into CASSRTGDNYGYTF. The full variable domain, rest sourced from reference TRBV18 and TRBJ1-2, is NAGVMQNPRHLVRRRGQEARLRCSPMKGHSHVYWYRQLPEEGLKFMVYLQKENIIDESGMPKERFSAEFPKEGPSILRIQQVVRGDSAAYFCASSRTGDNYGYTFGSGTRLTVV.

The chain has TRBV14 and TRBJ1-3; 7 nucleotides align to TRBD1. Unmatched junction bases numbered 4, after V lost 6 bases and J lost 2 bases. The germline gives CDR1 SGHDN, CDR2 FVKESK. The CDR3 runs to 14 residues. The CDR3 nucleotides read TGTGCCAGCAGAAATCAGGGGGCTGGAAACACCATATATTTT. Translation: CASRNQGAGNTIYF.

This chain joins TRBV6-4 and TRBJ2-2, with a tentative D call TRBD2 (6 bases). CDR1 is MRHNA and CDR2 is SNTAGT in the germline V gene. Trimming left V 5 bases short and J 4 bases short, with 17 bases between. This CDR3 is built from 16 residues. The CDR3, as DNA: TGTGCCAGCAGTCCCACATGGGCAGCGGGCACCGGGGAGCTGTTTTTT. It specifies CASSPTWAAGTGELFF.

The chain is built from TRBV7-9 and TRBJ1-2; D is perhaps TRBD1 (5 bases). Per the germline V gene, CDR1 is SEHNR and CDR2 is FQNEAQ (reference sequence). CDR3 length: 12 amino acids. Trimming removed 8 bases from V and 9 bases from J, with 16 bases in between. The CDR3 region has the DNA TGTGCCAGCGGTGAACGTGGGGGGAGCTACACCTTC. Residues: CASGERGGSYTF.

The CDR3 region has the DNA TGTGCCAGCAGCGCACACAGGGGGCGTAACTATGGCTACACCTTC. It is translated as CASSAHRGRNYGYTF. The gene calls are TRBV7-7 and TRBJ1-2; 9 bases map to TRBD1. V was pared by 5 bases and J by 1 base, with 5 bases of the junction left unmatched. The CDR3 consists of 15 residues. In germline, CDR1 is SSHAT, CDR2 FNYEAQ (reference sequence).

This clone has a handful of counts. V usage is TRBV2 and J usage is TRBJ2-2; 8 bases are shared with TRBD2. Germline values: CDR1 SNHLY, CDR2 FYNNEI. This CDR3 has 13 amino acids. Losses at the gene ends were 6 bases for V and 11 bases for J; bases not matched to a gene: 8. DNA of the CDR3: TGTGCCAGCAGAATTAGCGGGACTCTCGAGCTGTTTTTT. Encoded protein: CASRISGTLELFF.

The chain combines TRBV7-2 with TRBJ2-3; 10 nucleotides agree with TRBD2. V lost 1 base and J lost 5; bases outside the gene matches: 9. The germline CDR1 and CDR2 sequences are SGHTA and FQGNSA. The CDR3 has 17 residues. The CDR3 coding sequence is TGTGCCAGCAGCTTAGTATCGGTAGCGGGGGGTAAAGATACGCAGTATTTT. It yields the protein CASSLVSVAGGKDTQYF. The full variable domain, in which reference TRBV7-2 and TRBJ2-3 provide the parts outside the CDR3, is GAGVSQSPSNKVTEKGKDVELRCDPISGHTALYWYRQSLGQGLEFLIYFQGNSAPDKSGLPSDRFSAERTGGSVSTLTIQRTQQEDSAVYLCASSLVSVAGGKDTQYFGPGTRLTVL.

This chain connects TRBV30 to TRBJ1-1, with D tentatively TRBD1 (6 bases). V shed 2 bases and J shed 4 bases, with 14 bases lying between them. CDR1 and CDR2 from the germline V gene are GTSNPN and SVGIG (reference sequence). This CDR3 is built from 14 residues. The CDR3 DNA reads TGTGCCTGGAGTACGGGACATGGATTCACTGAAGCTTTCTTT. Translation gives CAWSTGHGFTEAFF.

This clone was seen a handful of times. The J gene is TRBJ1-2, the V gene TRBV5-1; 9 bases line up with TRBD1. The V gene's germline CDR1 is SGHRS and CDR2 YFSETQ. The CDR3 has 16 amino acids. V was pared by 0 bases and J by 11 bases, with 14 bases of the junction left unmatched. The CDR3 sequence is CASSLDSRTGEGRYTF. CDR3 DNA: TGCGCCAGCAGCTTGGACTCTCGGACAGGGGAGGGAAGGTACACCTTC.

As to this clone: One junction end disagrees with the germline gene, perhaps due to a read error. The chain combines TRBV7-9 with TRBJ1-2; 10 bases align to TRBD1. Germline V gene data show CDR1 as SEHNR and CDR2 as FQNEAQ (reference sequence). This CDR3 has 15 residues. The CDR3 nucleotides read TGTTCCAGCAGCCAAGGGACAGGGGATCAATATGGCTACACCTTC. The encoded protein is CSSSQGTGDQYGYTF.

The chain combines TRBV6-1 with TRBJ2-7; possible D gene TRBD1, 5 bases. The V and J ends lost 1 base and 3 bases respectively, with 7 bases between them. The CDR3 length is 13 residues. Germline CDR1 and CDR2: MNHNS and SASEGT. The CDR3: CASSEGQFYEQYF. The CDR3 nucleotides read TGTGCCAGCAGTGAAGGACAGTTCTACGAGCAGTACTTC.

The chain uses TRBV30 and TRBJ2-7; D possibly corresponds to TRBD1 (7 bases). From germline, CDR1 is GTSNPN and CDR2 SVGIG (reference sequence). The CDR3 covers 13 residues. V lost 4 bases to trimming and J lost 3 bases, with 13 bases between them. CDR3 in amino acids: CAWNGGGHYEQYF. In DNA form, the CDR3 reads TGTGCCTGGAATGGAGGGGGCCACTACGAGCAGTACTTC.

The rearrangement joins TRBV27 to TRBJ1-4, with D possibly being TRBD1 (6 bases). The CDR3 runs 16 residues. V dropped 5 bases and J dropped 0 bases, with 13 bases sitting between them. Looked up from germline, CDR1 is MNHEY and CDR2 is SMNVEV (reference sequence). The DNA for the CDR3 is TGTGCCAGCAGTACTCGACAGGTCGCAACTAATGAAAAACTGTTTTTT. Translation gives CASSTRQVATNEKLFF.

The J gene is TRBJ1-2, the V gene TRBV27, with 9 bases identical to TRBD1. Trimming at V came to 5 bases and at J to 8 bases, leaving 9 bases not matched to a gene. The CDR3 sequence is 14 residues long. Per the germline V gene, CDR1 is MNHEY and CDR2 is SMNVEV (reference sequence). CDR3 residues: CASSPGTGFWGYTF. DNA for the CDR3: TGTGCCAGCAGTCCCGGGACAGGGTTTTGGGGCTACACCTTC.

The V and J genes are TRBV6-5 and TRBJ2-7, with 7 bases that match TRBD1. The CDR3 is 13 residues long. Per the germline V gene, CDR1 is MNHEY and CDR2 is SVGAGI. V trimming: 4 bases; J trimming: 6 bases; junction bases outside the gene matches: 6. CDR3 nucleotides: TGTGCCAGCAGTTTCGGACAGGTAGGCGAGCAGTACTTC. Its translation is CASSFGQVGEQYF.